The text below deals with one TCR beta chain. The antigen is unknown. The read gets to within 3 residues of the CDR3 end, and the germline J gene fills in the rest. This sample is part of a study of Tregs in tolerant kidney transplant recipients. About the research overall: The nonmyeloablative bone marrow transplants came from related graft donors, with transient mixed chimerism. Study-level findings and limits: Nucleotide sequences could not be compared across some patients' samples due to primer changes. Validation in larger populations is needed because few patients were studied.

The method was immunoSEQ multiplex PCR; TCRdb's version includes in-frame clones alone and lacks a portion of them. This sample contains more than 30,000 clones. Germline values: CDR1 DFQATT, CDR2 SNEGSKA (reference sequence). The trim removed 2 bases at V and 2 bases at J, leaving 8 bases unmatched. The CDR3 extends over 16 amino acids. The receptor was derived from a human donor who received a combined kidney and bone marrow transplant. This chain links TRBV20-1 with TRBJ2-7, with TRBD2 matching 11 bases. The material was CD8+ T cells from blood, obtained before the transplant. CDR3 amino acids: CSARPQLAGVTYEQYF. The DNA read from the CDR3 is TGCAGTGCTAGACCTCAACTAGCGGGAGTGACCTACGAG.